The subject of this entry is one T cell receptor (beta chain). Antigen unknown. The sample comes from a study of T cells in Graves' hyperthyroidism and ophthalmopathy. Study-wide background: The blood sample was taken at first diagnosis, before treatment began. General study findings and limits: Most clonotypes expanded in the thyroid (above 0.001) were also present in blood.

The germline V gene has CDR1 SEHNR and CDR2 FQNEAQ (reference sequence). V was pared by 11 bases and J by 6 bases, with 23 bases between. The CDR3 runs 15 residues. RNA transcripts yielded amplified TCR beta CDR3 regions. Primed by the HTBI set, a first-round RT-PCR was run on the TCR CDR3. TCRdb called the multiplex PCR reads again in MiXCR, with one record for every CDR3 protein. The repertoire has about 400,000 distinct CDR3 sequences, around 15% of them found once; the top ten carry roughly a fifth. This receptor was obtained from an older woman with Graves' ophthalmopathy. The sample comprised blood. This rearrangement joins TRBV7-9 to TRBJ2-1; D is perhaps TRBD1 (6 bases). CDR3 DNA sequence: TGTGCCCTCGCCCCAAGGCAGGGGACCACCAATGAGCAGTTCTTC. Translation gives CALAPRQGTTNEQFF.